These 14 T cell receptor beta chains share one sample of origin, sequenced in a study of metastatic and nonmetastatic thyroid tumors (dated by TCRdb to 2019 to 2021). Library preparation used PCR. The listed sequencing device is Illumina HiSeq 4000. TCRdb itself trimmed the public reads at Q25 with fastp, ran MiXCR and retained productive beta chains. A total of some 35,000 clones appear in this sample, about 26% of them only once. The biggest ten clones account for approximately 10% of the sample. No treatment had been received by any patient before thyroid surgery. The sample comprised blood. These TCRs come from a male donor with papillary thyroid cancer or a benign thyroid nodule (not recorded which). Some clones in this sample may be carry-over from other donors' samples.

This clone was detected only a few times. The chain has TRBV6-1 and TRBJ2-5; 7 bases line up with TRBD1. Germline CDR1 reads MNHNS; CDR2 reads SASEGT. The CDR3 spans 17 residues. After removal of 4 bases from V and 4 bases from J, the junction contained 15 bases not matched to a gene. The CDR3 DNA sequence: TGTGCCAGCAGTGCCACACATCAACAGACAGGGCCAGAGACCCAGTACTTC. Protein sequence: CASSATHQQTGPETQYF.

This clone appeared a few times. Sequence at one end of the junction differs from germline and may be a read error. This sequence joins TRBV28 and TRBJ2-7; the D gene could be TRBD1 or TRBD2 (5 bases each). The germline V gene has CDR1 MDHEN and CDR2 SYDVKM. The CDR3 covers 16 residues. This chain's CDR3 is CASSSISGTGADERYF. For the CDR3, the DNA is TGTGCCAGCAGCTCCATCTCCGGGACCGGCGCAGACGAGCGGTACTTC. Complete variable domain (other parts from reference TRBV28 and TRBJ2-7): DVKVTQSSRYLVKRTGEKVFLECVQDMDHENMFWYRQDPGLGLRLIYFSYDVKMKEKGDIPEGYSVSREKKERFSLILESASTNQTSMYLCASSSISGTGADERYFGPGTRLTVT.

This clone appeared many times. A much larger clonotype is one base distant, so this may be a read error. The V and J genes are TRBV15 and TRBJ2-1; 14 bases agree with TRBD2. Germline CDR1 reads LNHNV; CDR2 reads YYDKDF (reference sequence). The CDR3 extends over 15 amino acids. The CDR3 reads CATSGTSGSYNERFF. DNA of the CDR3: TGTGCCACCTCCGGGACTAGCGGGAGCTACAATGAGCGGTTCTTC.

Ten or more counts support this clone. This chain uses TRBV10-3 with TRBJ2-7; no clear D gene. The germline V and J ends were trimmed by 4 bases and 6 bases, with 19 bases remaining between them. This CDR3 contains 15 residues. The germline CDR1 and CDR2 sequences are ENHRY and SYGVKD. This CDR3 is CAISVAGPSPGEQYF. Written as DNA, the CDR3 is TGTGCCATCAGTGTGGCAGGACCCAGTCCGGGCGAGCAGTACTTC.

J is TRBJ2-7 and V is TRBV5-1; 9 bases map to TRBD1. Germline trimming cut 0 bases from V and 3 bases from J; bases unmatched to any gene: 7. Germline V lookup: CDR1 SGHRS, CDR2 YFSETQ. This CDR3 is built from 16 residues. This CDR3 reads CASSLDTGGSDYEQYF. CDR3 DNA sequence: TGCGCCAGCAGCTTGGACACAGGGGGCAGTGACTACGAGCAGTACTTC.

In its sample, this clone was seen many times. The rearrangement links TRBV9 to TRBJ2-7, with 9 bases matching TRBD1. CDR1 is SGDLS and CDR2 is YYNGEE in the germline V gene. The CDR3 spans 15 residues. The V segment lost 0 bases and the J segment 2 bases; nucleotides outside the gene matches: 3. The CDR3 spells CASSVGGQGTYEQYF. The CDR3 DNA is TGTGCCAGCAGCGTAGGGGGACAGGGAACCTACGAGCAGTACTTC.

The sample holds many counts of this clone. The chain carries TRBV5-8 and TRBJ2-1; 12 bases map to TRBD2. Germline CDR1 and CDR2: SGHTS and YDEGEE. Losses at the gene ends were 4 bases for V and 5 bases for J; bases not matched to a gene: 10. This CDR3 is built from 17 residues. CDR3 in amino acids: CASSERNRLAGDNEQFF. The CDR3 coding sequence is TGTGCCAGCAGCGAGAGGAACCGACTAGCGGGGGACAATGAGCAGTTCTTC.

This clone has ten or more counts. The chain has TRBV4-1 and TRBJ2-3; 13 positions match TRBD2. Germline CDR1 and CDR2: MGHRA and YSYEKL. The CDR3 extends over 16 amino acids. The trim removed 4 bases at V and 2 bases at J, leaving 3 bases unmatched. The chain's CDR3 is CASSPTSGRSTDTQYF. The CDR3 coding sequence is TGCGCCAGCAGCCCGACTAGCGGGAGGTCCACAGATACGCAGTATTTT.

This clone is categorized as medium-sized. The chain uses TRBV20-1 and TRBJ2-1; unclear D gene. The CDR3 loop spans 14 amino acids. CDR1 and CDR2 (germline): DFQATT, SNEGSKA (reference sequence). Between the trimmed V and J ends, which lost 0 bases and 4 bases, there was a span of 10 bases. The CDR3 DNA follows: TGCAGTGCTAGAGATCCCGACTTTTACAATGAGCAGTTCTTC. Translation gives CSARDPDFYNEQFF.

This rearrangement joins TRBV10-1 to TRBJ2-2; weak D call: TRBD2 (5 bases). The germline V and J ends were trimmed by 4 bases and 1 base, with 10 bases remaining between them. The germline V gene has CDR1 WNHNN and CDR2 SYGVQD (reference sequence). This CDR3 is 15 amino acids long. The CDR3: CASSAERMNTGELFF. DNA for the CDR3: TGCGCCAGCAGTGCGGAGCGGATGAACACCGGGGAGCTGTTTTTT.

This clone is deemed medium-sized (0.01 to 0.1%). CDR3 sequence: CASSLVSGFVGTPPYEQYF. The CDR3 bases are TGTGCCAGCAGCTTAGTCAGCGGGTTTGTGGGGACACCACCCTACGAGCAGTACTTC. The V call is TRBV11-3, the J call TRBJ2-7; tentatively, D is TRBD1 or TRBD2 (6 bases each). The CDR3 length is 19 residues. Germline V CDR1 and CDR2: SGHNT, YENEEA. Trimming left V 1 base short and J 2 bases short, with 24 bases between.

This clone was seen many times. The chain uses TRBV6-1 and TRBJ2-3, with 9 bases identical to TRBD2. V lost 1 base to trimming and J lost 1 base; unmatched junction nucleotides: 0. CDR1 is MNHNS and CDR2 is SASEGT in the germline V gene. This CDR3 is 15 amino acids long. The DNA for the CDR3 is TGTGCCAGCAGTGAAGTAGCGGGAGGCACAGATACGCAGTATTTT. Its protein is CASSEVAGGTDTQYF.

As concerns this clone: Its ends do not fully match the called genes, so a read error is possible. V gene TRBV6-5 combines with J gene TRBJ2-1, with D unresolved. Germline CDR1 MNHEY, CDR2 SVGAGI. The CDR3 is made up of 14 amino acids. In nucleotides, the CDR3 is TGTGCCAGCGGTTACTCGGGCATCTACAATGAGCAGTTCTTC. It is translated as CASGYSGIYNEQFF.

This clone was seen only a few times. V usage is TRBV10-3 and J usage is TRBJ2-7, with 7 bases identical to TRBD1. CDR1 is ENHRY, CDR2 SYGVKD, per germline. J was trimmed by 5 bases and V by 5 bases; bases with no gene match: 3. CDR3 length: 12 amino acids. CDR3 DNA sequence: TGTGCCATCAGTAAAGACAGGGACGAGCAGTACTTC. Amino acids: CAISKDRDEQYF.